The T cell receptor beta chain under discussion was sequenced for a study of blood T cell repertoires in COVID-19. Study-level background: Sources were T cells, B-cell-depleted T cells, or PBMCs; the material itself was cDNA or gDNA.

Participant ages covered roughly 18 to 89 years across 24 US areas. Researchers sorted participants into cohorts using their self-reported clinical history. Authors' processing steps: Researchers report that nucleated cell counts were estimated from reference gene primer amplification. Sequencing used immunoSEQ multiplex PCR; TCRdb keeps in-frame clones, though not all of them. From that table come the V and J calls and clone size; the DNA was used to work out D and trimming. The sample lists 250,000 to 300,000 clones; nearly 90% were seen once. There are 13 residues in the CDR3. V shed 6 bases and J shed 7 bases, with 16 bases lying between them. The germline gives CDR1 SGHAT, CDR2 FQNNGV.

The clonotype was recovered from a woman in her fifties or sixties who had recovered from COVID-19. The sample taken for sequencing was PBMCs or T cells enriched from blood (not recorded which). The chain combines TRBV11-2 with TRBJ2-7; D perhaps matches TRBD2 (6 bases). This chain's CDR3 is CASRLEGPSEQYF. The CDR3 DNA is TGTGCCAGCAGACTGGAGGGCCCTTCGGAGCAGTACTTC.